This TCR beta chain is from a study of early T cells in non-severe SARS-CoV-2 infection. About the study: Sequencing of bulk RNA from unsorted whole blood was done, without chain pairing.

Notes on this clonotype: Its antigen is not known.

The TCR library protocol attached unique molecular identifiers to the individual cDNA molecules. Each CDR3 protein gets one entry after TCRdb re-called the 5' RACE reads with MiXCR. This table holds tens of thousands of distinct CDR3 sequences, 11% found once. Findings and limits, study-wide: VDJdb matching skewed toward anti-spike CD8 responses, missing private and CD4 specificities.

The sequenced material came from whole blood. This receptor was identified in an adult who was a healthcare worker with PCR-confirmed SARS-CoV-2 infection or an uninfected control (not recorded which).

CDR3 protein: CASSFDRFGYEQYF. The CDR3 DNA sequence: TGTGCCAGCAGCTTTGATAGGTTTGGTTACGAGCAGTACTTC. The rearrangement links TRBV28 to TRBJ2-7; D not resolved. The CDR3 has 14 amino acids. V dropped 6 bases and J dropped 4 bases, with 16 bases sitting between them. Germline-derived CDR1 and CDR2 are MDHEN and SYDVKM.